The 23 T cell receptor beta chains listed next were all sequenced from one sample in a study of shared clonotypes between healthy human individuals. TCRdb keeps only in-frame clones here, not all; method: immunoSEQ multiplex PCR. The profile shows approximately 500,000 clones, 60% to 80% of them singletons. What was sequenced was PBMCs. The source of these receptors is a woman aged 35 to 49 in good health. Some clones in this sample may be carry-over from other donors' samples.

The V gene is TRBV15, the J gene TRBJ2-1; a weak D match, TRBD1 (6 bases). In germline, CDR1 is LNHNV, CDR2 YYDKDF (reference sequence). The CDR3 totals 15 residues. V was pared by 5 bases and J by 10 bases, with 21 bases between. The CDR3 is CATSRFEQGGKEQFF. The CDR3 nucleotides read TGTGCCACCAGCCGGTTCGAACAGGGTGGGAAAGAGCAGTTCTTC.

This clone was observed a handful of times. In DNA, the CDR3 is TGTGCCACTCAGGGATTCTCTGAAGCTTTCTTT. It translates to CATQGFSEAFF. The chain carries TRBV28 and TRBJ1-1; a weak D match, TRBD1 (5 bases). The CDR3 has 11 residues. In germline, CDR1 is MDHEN, CDR2 SYDVKM. The V gene lost 10 bases and the J gene lost 6 bases, with 12 bases spanning the gap.

This chain uses TRBV5-1 with TRBJ2-2; 7 nucleotides match TRBD1. Germline CDR1 SGHRS, CDR2 YFSETQ. Trimming took 2 bases from V and 4 from J; bases not matched to a gene: 5. This CDR3 comprises 15 residues. CDR3 protein: CASSFRDSSTGELFF. DNA for the CDR3: TGCGCCAGCAGCTTTAGGGACAGCTCCACCGGGGAGCTGTTTTTT. Full variable domain (remainder filled in from reference TRBV5-1 and TRBJ2-2): KAGVTQTPRYLIKTRGQQVTLSCSPISGHRSVSWYQQTPGQGLQFLFEYFSETQRNKGNFPGRFSGRQFSNSRSEMNVSTLELGDSALYLCASSFRDSSTGELFFGEGSRLTVL.

This clone was recorded once. This chain links TRBV5-6 with TRBJ1-1, with TRBD1 as a possible D gene (6 bases). The CDR3 runs to 12 residues. Trimming took off 5 bases at V and 10 bases at J, with 15 bases between the two ends. Germline loops: CDR1 SGHDT, CDR2 YYEEEE. The CDR3, as DNA: TGTGCCAGCAGTCGGGACCTCAGGGGAGCTTTCTTT. This codes for CASSRDLRGAFF.

The rearrangement uses TRBV4-1 and TRBJ2-1, with TRBD2 identical over 11 bases. Germline lookup yields CDR1 MGHRA and CDR2 YSYEKL. The V segment lost 2 bases and the J segment 5 bases; nucleotides outside the gene matches: 5. The CDR3 contains 16 residues. The CDR3, as DNA: TGCGCCAGCAGCCAATTGCGACTAGCGGGGAACAATGAGCAGTTCTTC. Amino acid sequence: CASSQLRLAGNNEQFF.

The J gene is TRBJ2-1, the V gene TRBV29-1; TRBD1 matches 8 bases. The J segment lost 1 base and the V segment lost 4 bases, leaving 9 bases of the junction unmatched. Germline assignment: CDR1 SQVTM and CDR2 ANQGSEA. The CDR3 is 16 residues long. This chain's CDR3 is CSVASSGGRSYNEQFF. The CDR3 DNA is TGCAGCGTTGCCTCCTCAGGGGGCCGTTCCTACAATGAGCAGTTCTTC.

The genes are TRBV15 and TRBJ2-6; 8 positions match TRBD2. The V gene end was trimmed by 8 bases and the J gene end by 0 bases; junction bases not matched to a gene: 12. Germline CDR1 reads LNHNV; CDR2 reads YYDKDF (reference sequence). The CDR3 totals 18 residues. The CDR3 DNA reads as TGTGCCACCGCCAAGGCGGCGGGACTAGTCTCTGGGGCCAACGTCCTGACTTTC. Translation: CATAKAAGLVSGANVLTF.

This chain links TRBV29-1 with TRBJ2-5, with TRBD2 matching over 10 bases. The CDR3 runs 14 residues. Trimming at V came to 2 bases and at J to 5 bases, leaving 5 bases not matched to a gene. CDR1 SQVTM and CDR2 ANQGSEA come from the germline V gene. CDR3 DNA sequence: TGCAGCGTTGAAATTCTAGCGGGAGTTGAGACCCAGTACTTC. Translation: CSVEILAGVETQYF.

This clone was recorded a few times. V gene TRBV6-6 combines with J gene TRBJ2-7; 8 bases match TRBD1. V was pared by 2 bases and J by 4 bases, with 7 bases of the junction left unmatched. CDR1 and CDR2 (germline): MNHNY, SVGAGI (reference sequence). This CDR3 is built from 15 residues. The CDR3 sequence is CASSYAGTGLYEQYF. The CDR3 DNA reads as TGTGCCAGCAGTTACGCGGGGACAGGACTATACGAGCAGTACTTC.

V and J are TRBV5-1 and TRBJ2-2, with a possible D match to TRBD2 (6 bases). V dropped 6 bases and J dropped 1 base, with 13 bases sitting between them. Germline CDR1 and CDR2: SGHRS and YFSETQ. The CDR3 is made up of 15 amino acids. The DNA of the CDR3 is TGCGCCAGCACCGTTGGCGGGGTGAACACCGGGGAGCTGTTTTTT. It yields the protein CASTVGGVNTGELFF. Drawing the rest from reference TRBV5-1 and TRBJ2-2, the complete variable domain is KAGVTQTPRYLIKTRGQQVTLSCSPISGHRSVSWYQQTPGQGLQFLFEYFSETQRNKGNFPGRFSGRQFSNSRSEMNVSTLELGDSALYLCASTVGGVNTGELFFGEGSRLTVL.

This clone showed up just once. Other DNA sequences in this specimen translate into the identical CDR3. The rearrangement joins TRBV7-3 to TRBJ2-6; 7 bases fit TRBD1. The germline V gene has CDR1 SGHTA and CDR2 FQGTGA. V trimming: 5 bases; J trimming: 2 bases; junction bases outside the gene matches: 3. The CDR3 length is 15 residues. The CDR3 region has the DNA TGTGCCAGCAGCCCAGGGGGACCTGGGGCCAACGTCCTGACTTTC. This sequence encodes CASSPGGPGANVLTF.

J is TRBJ1-3 and V is TRBV28, with D unclear. V was trimmed by 2 bases and J by 2 bases, leaving 1 base between them. This CDR3 comprises 12 residues. The germline CDR1 and CDR2 sequences are MDHEN and SYDVKM. The CDR3 loop is CASSLAGNTIYF. The CDR3 bases are TGTGCCAGCAGTTTAGCTGGAAACACCATATATTTT.

This clone was detected only once. The chain has TRBV7-3 and TRBJ2-1, with D unresolved. Trimming stripped 0 bases from V and 3 bases from J, with 3 bases between. Germline assignment: CDR1 SGHTA and CDR2 FQGTGA. The CDR3 has 13 residues. The CDR3 bases are TGTGCCAGCAGCTTAACGGACTACAATGAGCAGTTCTTC. Protein: CASSLTDYNEQFF.

The J gene is TRBJ2-6, the V gene TRBV5-4; 9 bases are shared with TRBD1. CDR3 length: 17 amino acids. Germline lookup yields CDR1 SGHNT and CDR2 YYREEE (reference sequence). The J segment lost 0 bases and the V segment lost 4 bases, leaving 5 bases of the junction unmatched. Here the CDR3 reads CASSGGQGFSGANVLTF. The CDR3 DNA follows: TGTGCCAGCAGCGGTGGACAGGGGTTCTCTGGGGCCAACGTCCTGACTTTC.

The J gene is TRBJ1-3, the V gene TRBV19; tentative D call: TRBD1 (5 bases). The CDR3 covers 14 residues. Germline V lookup: CDR1 LNHDA, CDR2 SQIVND (reference sequence). The ends were cut back, 7 bases at V and 0 bases at J, with 10 bases in the middle. The CDR3 DNA reads TGTGCCAGTACTTCCGGGACCTCTGGAAACACCATATATTTT. Its protein product is CASTSGTSGNTIYF.

The chain has TRBV18 and TRBJ1-6; 7 bases are a match to TRBD1. CDR3 length: 16 residues. CDR1 and CDR2 from the germline V gene are KGHSH and LQKENI. Trimming at V came to 4 bases and at J to 7 bases, leaving 10 bases not matched to a gene. Here the CDR3 DNA reads TGTGCCAGCTCACGCAGTGCAGACAGGGAGAATTCACCCCTCCACTTT. Translated, it gives CASSRSADRENSPLHF.

This chain uses TRBV30 with TRBJ2-7, with a tentative D call TRBD1 (6 bases). From germline, CDR1 is GTSNPN and CDR2 SVGIG (reference sequence). V was clipped by 8 bases and J by 2 bases, with 10 bases between them. The CDR3 has 11 residues. The CDR3 bases are TGTGCCACAGGGAACACCTACGAGCAGTACTTC. Amino acids: CATGNTYEQYF.

CDR3 nucleotides: TGTGCCAGCAGTGCAGGGTCCGTTGCATCTAATGAAAAACTGTTTTTT. As protein: CASSAGSVASNEKLFF. The chain has TRBV6-1 and TRBJ1-4; maybe TRBD1 (5 bases). The CDR3 loop spans 16 amino acids. The ends were cut back, 4 bases at V and 3 bases at J, with 15 bases in the middle. Germline CDR1 is MNHNS and CDR2 is SASEGT.

This clone was counted once. V gene TRBV11-1 combines with J gene TRBJ2-5, with D perhaps matching TRBD1 (5 bases). CDR1 and CDR2 (germline): SGHAT, FQDESV (reference sequence). This CDR3 comprises 12 residues. Trimming stripped 6 bases from V and 5 bases from J, with 10 bases between. CDR3 loop: CASRQGMETQYF. The CDR3 nucleotides are TGTGCCAGCAGGCAGGGAATGGAGACCCAGTACTTC.

This clone came up once. This CDR3 reads CASSLRSGPYSNQPQHF. CDR3 in DNA: TGTGCCAGCAGCTTACGGTCAGGGCCCTATAGCAATCAGCCCCAGCATTTT. The V and J genes are TRBV11-2 and TRBJ1-5; maybe TRBD1 (5 bases). The germline CDR1 and CDR2 sequences are SGHAT and FQNNGV. Trimming cost V 2 bases and J 0 bases, with 14 bases left between them. CDR3 size: 17 residues.

This chain uses TRBV11-3 with TRBJ1-4; D ambiguous. Trimming stripped 0 bases from V and 14 bases from J, with 13 bases between. Germline assignment: CDR1 SGHNT and CDR2 YENEEA. The CDR3 is 13 residues long. CDR3 protein: CASSLEASTPLFF. In DNA form, the CDR3 reads TGTGCCAGCAGCTTAGAAGCGTCGACACCGCTGTTTTTT.

The chain is built from TRBV5-6 and TRBJ2-5; D may be TRBD1 (6 bases). This CDR3 spans 16 amino acids. V dropped 0 bases and J dropped 5 bases, with 17 bases sitting between them. CDR1 SGHDT and CDR2 YYEEEE come from the germline V gene. CDR3 amino acids: CASSLALAGVGETQYF. CDR3 nucleotides: TGTGCCAGCAGCTTGGCCCTGGCAGGGGTTGGTGAGACCCAGTACTTC.

This clone was recorded many times. This chain joins TRBV4-2 and TRBJ2-7; 10 bases align to TRBD2. From germline, CDR1 is LGHNA and CDR2 YNFKEQ. The CDR3 runs to 17 residues. V lost 0 bases to trimming and J lost 8 bases; unmatched junction nucleotides: 13. Here the CDR3 reads CASSQDPAASGSIKQYF. The CDR3 coding sequence is TGTGCCAGCAGCCAAGATCCTGCGGCTAGCGGGAGTATCAAGCAGTACTTC.